This T cell receptor beta chain was documented in a study of PD-1 blockade in mismatch repair-deficient tumors. Study context: Patients had around 11 mismatch repair-deficient cancer types, all previously treated and progressing. The study, taken as a whole, reports: After pembrolizumab, tumor-resident clones rose rapidly, then generally contracted before radiologic responses.

Mismatch repair deficiency was confirmed in all patients, by PCR or immunohistochemistry. A few pembrolizumab responders had their TCRs sequenced. The germline V gene encodes CDR1 SGHNT and CDR2 YYREEE (reference sequence). The CDR3 totals 14 residues. Trimming took 6 bases from V and 0 from J; bases not matched to a gene: 6. Libraries were prepared by immunoSEQ multiplex PCR; TCRdb keeps only in-frame clonotypes and omits some of them. The sample lists around 25,000 clones; less than 85% were seen once. Turning to this clone: Antigen: not known.

The receptor was isolated from an adult with mismatch repair-deficient cancer. The genes are TRBV5-4 and TRBJ2-7; 7 bases match TRBD1. Sequenced material: PBMCs, taken before pembrolizumab treatment. The CDR3 sequence: CASNDRVSSYEQYF. The DNA of the CDR3 is TGTGCCAGCAACGACAGGGTGAGCTCCTACGAGCAGTACTTC.